These T cell receptor beta chains were read from a single sample in a study of PD-L1 blockade in urothelial cancer. TCRdb's copy holds only in-frame clones and misses some; the assay was immunoSEQ multiplex PCR. The sample records 50,000 or so clones, more than 70% being singletons. The sample here was PBMCs, taken around atezolizumab (anti-PD-L1) treatment. The receptors were gathered from a man in his sixties with urothelial cancer. Both conserved end residues are part of each CDR3. Clone size is shown for a subset of rows, as once, few, many or a class of expanded clone.

TRBV5-1 - CASSSPTSGRSYNEQFF
TRBV7-9 - CASSLEGHKYF
TRBV5-4 few CASSPAEKNTGELFF
TRBV9 - CASTLGTGNYGYTF
TRBV6-4 - CASSDDINTGELFF
TRBV5-6 - CASSLYLASGSRGTGELFF
TRBV25-1 - CASSEYTLAGARGVQYF
TRBV5-4 - CASSDARGSYEQYF
TRBV6-5 - CASSYNGQGTYEQYF
TRBV5-1 once CASSLGRSSGANVLTF
TRBV19 - CASSIGVGELFF
TRBV5-1 once CASSLAVSGGAGELFF
TRBV6-5 once CASTNFNYEQYF
TRBV19 - CASSMGDKTNEKLFF
TRBV4-2 once CASSQDGLAGGPRETQYF
TRBV13 - CASSLRVGQFSTEQYF
TRBV6-1 - CASSQRYTQYF
TRBV7-9 - CASSTRTGGYGYTF
TRBV5-6 - CASSRTGTGRIETQYF
TRBV5-1 - CASSLAGGNQPQHF
TRBV5-1 - CASSPVWRGNTEAFF
TRBV15 - CATRGGDRFWNEAFF
TRBV12-5 - CASGLPPGETQYF
TRBV11-3 - CASSLAGQGTGTDTQYF
TRBV10-3 - CAISRSDRDRDTQYF
TRBV27 - CASSWGLNTGELFF
TRBV19 - CASSSAGGNQPQHF
TRBV23-1 - CASSRTGTTNEKLFF
TRBV6-1 - CASNPNKGNYGYTF
TRBV23-1 - CATQGDSTEAFF
TRBV5-1 - CASSTQGSSYNEQFF
TRBV30 - CAWSGTPGRGGPQHF
TRBV7-8 - CASSPQGTGYEQYF
TRBV15 - CATNSRGGDTGELFF
TRBV5-4 - CASSPPLRGAYEQYF
TRBV29-1 - CSAKQGAESPLHF
TRBV27 - CASSFIRTGGLGQPQHF